This T cell receptor beta chain originates from a study of blood T cells in healthy people across ages. The authors ran a second PCR of roughly 6 to 12 cycles using a sample-barcoded 5' primer and a J-beta primer mix. MiXCR was run by TCRdb on the 5' RACE reads, yielding one entry per CDR3 protein. The table shows fewer than 800,000 distinct CDR3 sequences, with about 52% occurring only once. Trimming removed 2 bases at V and 5 bases at J, with 5 bases between. This CDR3 has 11 residues. Germline CDR1 reads DFQATT; CDR2 reads SNEGSKA (reference sequence). Each donor supplied around 9.6 milliliters of peripheral blood. Each sample provided at least 6 micrograms of extracted total RNA. This clonotype was seen once. Its antigen remains unidentified. Notes on the study in general: Strong correlation existed between TCR beta diversity and naive T cell percentage.

The specimen sequenced was blood. The receptor was isolated from a woman in her fifties or sixties in good health. The chain links TRBV20-1 to TRBJ2-3, with no clear D. CDR3 in amino acids: CSARLEDTQYF. CDR3 DNA sequence: TGCAGTGCTAGACTAGAAGATACGCAGTATTTT.